Below, 21 T cell receptor beta chains from the same sample are listed, as sequenced in a study of patients and donors after allogeneic stem cell transplantation (dated by TCRdb to 2020 to 2021). The library was produced with RT-PCR. TCRdb records NextSeq 550 as the sequencer. TCRdb reprocessing: public reads trimmed at Q25 with fastp, clones called with MiXCR, in-frame beta chains kept. Every CDR3 protein is listed once, alongside the most common genes and DNA of its rows. Counted in this sample were about 87,000 distinct CDR3 sequences; less than 5% of them appeared once. The ten largest clonotypes hold less than 3% of the sample. Sequences were obtained from blood, either unsorted or a sorted T cell fraction (not recorded which). These receptors were collected from a human donor who was either an allogeneic HSCT recipient or a stem cell or donor lymphocyte infusion donor (not recorded which). It is not recorded whose cells these are; they may come from a transplant donor.

The sample holds many counts of this clonotype. J is TRBJ1-3 and V is TRBV6-2 or TRBV6-3; TRBD1 matches 8 bases. CDR3 length equals 16 residues. Germline trimming cut 5 bases from V and 3 bases from J; bases unmatched to any gene: 9. Germline lookup yields CDR1 MNHEY and CDR2 SVGEGT. Written as DNA, the CDR3 is TGTGCCAGCAGTACCCCGGGACAGGATCTTGGAAACACCATATATTTT. Translated, it gives CASSTPGQDLGNTIYF.

This clonotype was seen repeatedly, ten times or more. The chain employs TRBV5-6 and TRBJ1-4, with 8 positions matching TRBD1. V lost 4 bases, J lost 7 bases, and 9 bases stayed unmatched. CDR1 is SGHDT, CDR2 YYEEEE, per germline. This CDR3 region has 15 residues. The CDR3 nucleotides read TGTGCCAGCAGCCGGGACCGGACAGGGAGTGAAAAACTGTTTTTT. Translation: CASSRDRTGSEKLFF.

This clonotype has ten or more counts. The chain couples TRBV7-9 to TRBJ1-2; the D is unclear. The CDR3 is 14 amino acids. Trimming pared 6 bases from V and 4 bases from J, leaving 15 bases between. Germline CDR1 reads SEHNR; CDR2 reads FQNEAQ (reference sequence). In DNA form, the CDR3 reads TGTGCCAGCAGAGCTTTATACGGCGCCTATGGCTACACCTTC. This gives the protein CASRALYGAYGYTF.

Many counts were recorded for this clonotype. The chain has TRBV19 and TRBJ2-4; 8 nucleotides align to TRBD1. This CDR3 contains 17 residues. The germline CDR1 and CDR2 sequences are LNHDA and SQIVND (reference sequence). Trimming cost V 3 bases and J 6 bases; bases outside gene matches: 13. CDR3 bases: TGTGCCAGTAGTATCGACAGGGGCCAAAAAATAGCAAACATTCAGTACTTC. It yields the protein CASSIDRGQKIANIQYF.

The chain has TRBV12-3 or TRBV12-4 and TRBJ1-6; maybe TRBD1 (6 bases). The length of the CDR3 is 12 residues. Between the trimmed V and J ends, which lost 6 bases and 9 bases, there was a span of 9 bases. CDR3 region: CASSIRGSPLHF. As DNA, the CDR3 is TGTGCCAGCAGCATCAGGGGTTCACCCCTCCACTTT.

In this sample, this clonotype turned up a few times. This sequence joins TRBV4-1 and TRBJ2-5; TRBD2 matches 9 bases. Germline CDR1 is MGHRA and CDR2 is YSYEKL. Unmatched junction bases numbered 11, after V lost 8 bases and J lost 7 bases. The length of the CDR3 is 14 residues. CDR3 sequence (DNA): TGCGCCAGCTCACCCGGGACTAGCTGGGGGACCCAGTACTTC. It is translated as CASSPGTSWGTQYF.

This clonotype occurred many times. This rearrangement joins TRBV5-1 to TRBJ2-1, with D unclear. The V end lost 0 bases, the J end lost 0 bases, and 4 bases lay between the germline ends. This CDR3 region has 14 residues. Germline V gene sequence: CDR1 SGHRS, CDR2 YFSETQ. CDR3 in DNA: TGCGCCAGCAGCTTGGGGACCTCCTACAATGAGCAGTTCTTC. Its translation is CASSLGTSYNEQFF.

This clonotype occurred many times. V and J are TRBV10-3 and TRBJ1-4; a possible D gene is TRBD1 (6 bases). CDR1 is ENHRY, CDR2 SYGVKD, per germline. The CDR3 extends over 12 amino acids. Trimming stripped 10 bases from V and 4 bases from J, with 10 bases between. The CDR3 here is CATGQYNEKLFF. The CDR3 DNA reads TGTGCCACCGGACAGTATAATGAAAAACTGTTTTTT.

This clonotype was observed at least ten times. The chain recombines TRBV20-1 with TRBJ1-2; D not resolved. Germline V gene lookup returns CDR1 DFQATT and CDR2 SNEGSKA (reference sequence). The V end was cut by 3 bases, the J end by 0 bases, with 2 bases between. The CDR3 contains 11 residues. Written as DNA, the CDR3 is TGCAGTGCTAGCCCTAACTATGGCTACACCTTC. Its translation is CSASPNYGYTF.

This chain connects TRBV30 to TRBJ1-2; the D is unclear. This CDR3 comprises 15 residues. Trimming cost V 1 base and J 8 bases, with 20 bases left between them. Germline values: CDR1 GTSNPN, CDR2 SVGIG (reference sequence). The CDR3 loop is CAWSEAVSVSRGYTF. CDR3 bases: TGTGCCTGGAGTGAGGCGGTCAGCGTCTCCCGGGGCTACACCTTC.

This clonotype has at least ten counts. The chain links TRBV20-1 to TRBJ2-5; 7 bases match TRBD1. The germline CDR1 and CDR2 sequences are DFQATT and SNEGSKA (reference sequence). V was pared by 3 bases and J by 2 bases, with 6 bases of the junction left unmatched. The CDR3 covers 14 residues. This CDR3 reads CSASRRQGQETQYF. The CDR3 DNA reads TGCAGTGCTAGTAGGCGACAGGGACAAGAGACCCAGTACTTC.

This clonotype was seen only a few times. The genes are TRBV12-3 or TRBV12-4 and TRBJ2-7; 8 nucleotides line up with TRBD2. J lost 5 bases, V lost 7 bases, and 7 bases had no gene match. The CDR3 has 13 residues. DNA for the CDR3: TGTGCCAGCAAAGGTACTAGCGGACACGAGCAGTACTTC. It codes for CASKGTSGHEQYF.

This clonotype has ten or more counts. In DNA form, the CDR3 reads TGCAGTGCCCTGACAGGCTGGGGCACTGAAGCTTTCTTT. Translation gives CSALTGWGTEAFF. This chain uses TRBV20-1 with TRBJ1-1; maybe TRBD1 (6 bases). The CDR3 loop spans 13 amino acids. V was pared by 6 bases and J by 4 bases, with 15 bases between. Per germline, CDR1 DFQATT and CDR2 SNEGSKA (reference sequence).

This clonotype was seen repeatedly, ten times or more. The chain uses TRBV24-1 and TRBJ2-2, with D hard to call. CDR1 and CDR2 from the germline V gene are KGHDR and SFDVKD. Trimming cost V 4 bases and J 4 bases, with 6 bases left between them. The CDR3 contains 13 residues. The chain's CDR3 is CATSESPTGELFF. CDR3 DNA: TGTGCCACCAGTGAGTCCCCCACCGGGGAGCTGTTTTTT.

The chain employs TRBV2 and TRBJ1-3, with D maybe TRBD1 (5 bases). CDR1 is SNHLY, CDR2 FYNNEI, per germline. There are 16 residues in the CDR3. With 4 bases removed from V and 2 bases from J, the gap between germline ends came to 15 bases. This CDR3 reads CASSVRGKAAGNTIYF. The CDR3 coding sequence is TGTGCCAGCAGTGTTAGGGGCAAGGCGGCTGGAAACACCATATATTTT. Based on the CDR3 plus reference TRBV2 and TRBJ1-3, the full variable domain is EPEVTQTPSHQVTQMGQEVILRCVPISNHLYFYWYRQILGQKVEFLVSFYNNEISEKSEIFDDQFSVERPDGSNFTLKIRSTKLEDSAMYFCASSVRGKAAGNTIYFGEGSWLTVV.

The rearrangement joins TRBV25-1 to TRBJ1-2, with D tentatively TRBD1 (5 bases). The CDR3 consists of 15 residues. Trimming removed 5 bases from V and 4 bases from J, with 17 bases in between. In germline, CDR1 is MGHDK, CDR2 SYGVNS. Here the CDR3 DNA reads TGTGCCAGCAGTTTCACGGATGCAGGGATCTATGGCTACACCTTC. Residues: CASSFTDAGIYGYTF.

This clonotype was detected only a few times. The V gene is TRBV9, the J gene TRBJ1-2; a weak D match, TRBD1 (5 bases). The CDR3 runs to 13 residues. V dropped 4 bases and J dropped 4 bases, with 11 bases sitting between them. Germline CDR1 is SGDLS and CDR2 is YYNGEE. The DNA for the CDR3 is TGTGCCAGCAGCCCCCGACAGTCCTATGGCTACACCTTC. This translates into CASSPRQSYGYTF. Supplemented by reference TRBV9 and TRBJ1-2, the full variable domain reads DSGVTQTPKHLITATGQRVTLRCSPRSGDLSVYWYQQSLDQGLQFLIQYYNGEERAKGNILERFSAQQFPDLHSELNLSSLELGDSALYFCASSPRQSYGYTFGSGTRLTVV.

This clonotype was picked up many times. The chain recombines TRBV4-1 with TRBJ2-1, with 11 bases aligning to TRBD2. The germline CDR1 and CDR2 sequences are MGHRA and YSYEKL. Trimming took 3 bases from V and 2 from J; bases not matched to a gene: 9. The CDR3 contains 18 residues. CDR3 nucleotide sequence: TGCGCCAGCAGCCAGATAGATATGGGACTAGCGGCCTACAATGAGCAGTTCTTC. Translated: CASSQIDMGLAAYNEQFF.

This clonotype was picked up many times. V gene TRBV5-6 combines with J gene TRBJ2-2; D is unresolved. This CDR3 contains 16 residues. In germline, CDR1 is SGHDT, CDR2 YYEEEE. Trimming took off 0 bases at V and 2 bases at J, with 11 bases between the two ends. This CDR3 is CASSLVGQVNTGELFF. CDR3 coding DNA: TGTGCCAGCAGCTTGGTAGGGCAGGTAAACACCGGGGAGCTGTTTTTT.

This clonotype turned up a few times. The chain is built from TRBV11-2 and TRBJ1-1; D remains ambiguous. CDR3 length: 12 amino acids. Looked up from germline, CDR1 is SGHAT and CDR2 is FQNNGV. V dropped 3 bases and J dropped 0 bases, with 2 bases sitting between them. The chain's CDR3 is CASSFLNTEAFF. The CDR3 nucleotides read TGTGCCAGCAGCTTTCTGAACACTGAAGCTTTCTTT.

This clonotype was recorded many times. This chain connects TRBV30 to TRBJ2-7, with unresolved D. Trimming shortened V by 2 bases and J by 3 bases, and 20 bases separated the two germline ends. Per the germline V gene, CDR1 is GTSNPN and CDR2 is SVGIG (reference sequence). CDR3 size: 16 residues. The CDR3 region is CAWSIPHGIRDYEQYF. CDR3 in DNA: TGTGCCTGGAGTATACCCCACGGCATCCGAGACTACGAGCAGTACTTC.